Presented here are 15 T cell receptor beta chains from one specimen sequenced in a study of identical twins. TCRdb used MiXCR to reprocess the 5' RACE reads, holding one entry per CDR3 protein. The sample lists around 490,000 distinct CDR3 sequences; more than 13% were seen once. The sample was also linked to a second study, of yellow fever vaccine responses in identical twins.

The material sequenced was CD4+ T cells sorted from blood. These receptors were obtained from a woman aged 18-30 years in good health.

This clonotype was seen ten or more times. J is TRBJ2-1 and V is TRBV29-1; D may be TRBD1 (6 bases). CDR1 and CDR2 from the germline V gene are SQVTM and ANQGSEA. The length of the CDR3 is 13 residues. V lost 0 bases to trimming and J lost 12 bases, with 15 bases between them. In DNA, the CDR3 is TGCAGCGTTGAAGATAAGGGAACAGGGAGGCAGTTCTTC. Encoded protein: CSVEDKGTGRQFF.

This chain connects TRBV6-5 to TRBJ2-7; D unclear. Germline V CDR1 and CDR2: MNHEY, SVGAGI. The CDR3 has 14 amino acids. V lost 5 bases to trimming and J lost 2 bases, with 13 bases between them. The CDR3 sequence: CASSTRRGTYEQYF. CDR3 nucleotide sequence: TGTGCCAGCAGTACCCGAAGAGGAACCTACGAGCAGTACTTC.

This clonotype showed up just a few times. CDR3 DNA: TGCGCCAGCAGTGATACGTCCGGGACTCACTATGGCTACACCTTC. As protein: CASSDTSGTHYGYTF. The chain joins TRBV10-2 to TRBJ1-2, with D possibly matching TRBD1 (5 bases). The length of the CDR3 is 15 residues. CDR1 WSHSY and CDR2 SAAADI come from the germline V gene. Trimming cost V 3 bases and J 3 bases, with 14 bases left between them.

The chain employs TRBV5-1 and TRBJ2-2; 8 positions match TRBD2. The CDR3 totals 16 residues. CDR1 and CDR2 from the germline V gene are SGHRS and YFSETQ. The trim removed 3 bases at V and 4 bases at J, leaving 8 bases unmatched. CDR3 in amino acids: CASSSGGQKGTGELFF. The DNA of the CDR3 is TGCGCCAGCAGCTCGGGGGGGCAGAAAGGCACCGGGGAGCTGTTTTTT.

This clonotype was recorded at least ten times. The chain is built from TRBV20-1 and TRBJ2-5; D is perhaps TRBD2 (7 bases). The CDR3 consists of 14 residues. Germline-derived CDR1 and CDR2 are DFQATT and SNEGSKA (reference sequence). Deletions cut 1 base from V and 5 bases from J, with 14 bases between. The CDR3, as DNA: TGCAGTGCTAGAGCGGGGGGCAATAGGGAGACCCAGTACTTC. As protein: CSARAGGNRETQYF.

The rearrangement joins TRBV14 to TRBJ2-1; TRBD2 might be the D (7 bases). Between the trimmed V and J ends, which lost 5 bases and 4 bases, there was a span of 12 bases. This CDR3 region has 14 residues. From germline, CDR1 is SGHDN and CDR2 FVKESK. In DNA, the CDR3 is TGTGCCAGCAGCGGGGGGGCATTTTACAATGAGCAGTTCTTC. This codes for CASSGGAFYNEQFF.

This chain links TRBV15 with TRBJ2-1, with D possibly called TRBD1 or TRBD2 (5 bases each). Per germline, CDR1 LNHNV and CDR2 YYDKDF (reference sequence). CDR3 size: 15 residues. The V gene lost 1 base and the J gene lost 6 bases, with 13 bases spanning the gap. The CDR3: CATSRGQIGTNEQFF. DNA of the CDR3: TGTGCCACCAGCAGAGGACAGATAGGGACCAATGAGCAGTTCTTC. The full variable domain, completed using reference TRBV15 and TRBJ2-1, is DAMVIQNPRYQVTQFGKPVTLSCSQTLNHNVMYWYQQKSSQAPKLLFHYYDKDFNNEADTPDNFQSRRPNTSFCFLDIRSPGLGDTAMYLCATSRGQIGTNEQFFGPGTRLTVL.

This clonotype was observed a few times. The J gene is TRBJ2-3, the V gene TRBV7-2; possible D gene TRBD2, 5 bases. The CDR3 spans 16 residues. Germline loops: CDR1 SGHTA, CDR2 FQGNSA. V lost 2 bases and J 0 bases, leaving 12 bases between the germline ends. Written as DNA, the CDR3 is TGTGCCAGCAGCTTATTTTTTGGCGGGAGCACAGATACGCAGTATTTT. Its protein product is CASSLFFGGSTDTQYF. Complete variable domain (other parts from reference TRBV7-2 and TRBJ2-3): GAGVSQSPSNKVTEKGKDVELRCDPISGHTALYWYRQSLGQGLEFLIYFQGNSAPDKSGLPSDRFSAERTGGSVSTLTIQRTQQEDSAVYLCASSLFFGGSTDTQYFGPGTRLTVL.

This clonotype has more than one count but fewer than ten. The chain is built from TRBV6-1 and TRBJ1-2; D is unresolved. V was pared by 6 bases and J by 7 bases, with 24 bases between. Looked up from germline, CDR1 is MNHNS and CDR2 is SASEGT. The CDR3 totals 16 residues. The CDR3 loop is CASSPAESLWAGGYTF. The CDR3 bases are TGTGCCAGCAGCCCAGCTGAGTCCTTGTGGGCGGGTGGCTACACCTTC.

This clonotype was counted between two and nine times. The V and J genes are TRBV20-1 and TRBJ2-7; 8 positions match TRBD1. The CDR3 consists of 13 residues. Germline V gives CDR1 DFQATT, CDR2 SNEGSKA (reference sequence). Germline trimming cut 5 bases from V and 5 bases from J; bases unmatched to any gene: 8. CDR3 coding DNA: TGCAGTGCTCGAAGACAGGGGAGCGACGAGCAGTACTTC. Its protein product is CSARRQGSDEQYF.

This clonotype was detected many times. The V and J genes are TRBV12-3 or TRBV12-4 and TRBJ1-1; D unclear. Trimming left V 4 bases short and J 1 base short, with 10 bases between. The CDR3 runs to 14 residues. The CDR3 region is CASSSLNGNTEAFF. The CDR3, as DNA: TGTGCCAGCAGTTCTTTAAACGGGAACACTGAAGCTTTCTTT.

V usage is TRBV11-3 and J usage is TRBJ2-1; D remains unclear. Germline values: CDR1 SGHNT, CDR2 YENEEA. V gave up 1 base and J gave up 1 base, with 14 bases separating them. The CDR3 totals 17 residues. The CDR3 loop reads CASSLGDKTYSYNEQFF. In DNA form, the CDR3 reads TGTGCCAGCAGCTTAGGTGACAAAACATATTCCTACAATGAGCAGTTCTTC.

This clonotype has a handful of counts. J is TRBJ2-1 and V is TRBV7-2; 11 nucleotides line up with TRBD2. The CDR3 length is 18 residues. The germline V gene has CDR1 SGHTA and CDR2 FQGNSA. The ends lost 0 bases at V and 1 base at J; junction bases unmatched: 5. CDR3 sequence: CASSLAPLAGGSYNEQFF. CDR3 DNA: TGTGCCAGCAGCTTAGCTCCGCTAGCGGGAGGATCCTACAATGAGCAGTTCTTC.

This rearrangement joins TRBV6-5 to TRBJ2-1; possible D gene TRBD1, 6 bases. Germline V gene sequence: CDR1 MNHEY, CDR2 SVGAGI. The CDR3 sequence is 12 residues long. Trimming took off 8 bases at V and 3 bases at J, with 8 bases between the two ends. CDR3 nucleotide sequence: TGTGCCAGCCAACAGGGCTACAATGAGCAGTTCTTC. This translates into CASQQGYNEQFF.

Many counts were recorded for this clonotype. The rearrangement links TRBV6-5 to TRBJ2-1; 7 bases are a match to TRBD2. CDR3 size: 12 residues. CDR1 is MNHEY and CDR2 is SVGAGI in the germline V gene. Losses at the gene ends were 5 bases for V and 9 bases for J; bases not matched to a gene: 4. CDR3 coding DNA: TGTGCCAGCAGTAGGGACTATTTTGAGCAGTTCTTC. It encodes CASSRDYFEQFF.